This T cell receptor (beta chain) was captured in a study of blood T cell repertoires in COVID-19. At the level of the study: The samples span acute and convalescent COVID-19 from the United States, Italy and Spain.

As originally analysed: Reference gene primer amplification in the assay estimated nucleated cell counts. Sequenced by immunoSEQ multiplex PCR; TCRdb stores in-frame clones only, minus some. V and J calls and clone size are those listed in that table; D and trimming were worked out from the DNA. The sample lists a few hundred thousand clones; 85% were seen once. Across about two dozen US areas, participants ranged in age from roughly 18 to 95 years. Specimen: PBMCs or T cells enriched from blood (not recorded which). This clonotype was sampled from a woman in her forties or fifties who had recovered from COVID-19.

CDR3 residues: CASSPPSGGGNNEQFF. The CDR3, as DNA: TGTGCCAGCAGCCCCCCTAGCGGGGGTGGGAACAATGAGCAGTTCTTC. The chain recombines TRBV7-6 with TRBJ2-1; 10 bases match TRBD2. Germline CDR1 is SGHVS and CDR2 is FNYEAQ. CDR3 length: 16 amino acids. J gave up 5 bases and V 5 bases, and 9 bases lay outside the gene matches.